This T cell receptor (beta chain) was profiled in a study of T-cell reconstitution after alpha-beta-depleted transplantation in children. Preparation of the TCRbeta library was carried out with unique molecular identifiers. From the PCR reads, TCRdb called clonotypes with MiXCR, one entry per CDR3 protein. The sample shows roughly 200,000 distinct CDR3 sequences, about 6.4% of them seen only once. This clonotype was detected many times. The CDR3 sequence is 15 residues long. The junction had 6 bases not matched to a gene; V was cut back by 4 bases and J by 2 bases. CDR1 is LGHNA, CDR2 YSLEER, per germline.

The sample was PBMCs from the stem cell graft donor, taken from the stem cell graft. The rearrangement links TRBV4-3 to TRBJ2-7, with 9 bases identical to TRBD1. This clonotype was obtained from a human donor who donated a stem cell graft to a child with Wiskott-Aldrich syndrome. The CDR3 nucleotides are TGCGCCAGCAGCCCCCGGACAGGGGATACCTACGAGCAGTACTTC. Translating gives CASSPRTGDTYEQYF.